This T cell receptor (beta chain) emerged from a study of response to subunit inactivated influenza vaccine. Points from the study as a whole: Authors suggested seasonal influenza vaccinations each recruit few new T cells.

This clonotype has just a few counts. What it binds is not known. With V trimmed by 4 bases and J by 3 bases, 3 bases remained unmatched. Germline V gives CDR1 MGHRA, CDR2 YSYEKL. The CDR3 has 15 amino acids. TCRdb reprocessed the RT-PCR reads with MiXCR, giving one entry per CDR3 protein. Of approximately 230,000 distinct CDR3 sequences in the sample, 12% are singletons; the top ten hold more than 7%. The TCR was taken from a man aged 45-65 years who received an inactivated influenza vaccine. This specimen was non-naive T cells sorted from PBMCs, taken 14 days before vaccination. The V and J genes are TRBV4-1 and TRBJ1-5; TRBD1 matches 10 bases. CDR3 in amino acids: CASSRGQGFNQPQHF. The CDR3 nucleotides are TGCGCCAGCAGCCGGGGACAGGGGTTCAATCAGCCCCAGCATTTT.